This TCR beta chain was sequenced during a study of shared clonotypes between healthy human individuals. Study-wide findings and caveats: Naive subsets generally had larger estimated richness than memory subsets.

Regarding this clone: Its target is not known.

This CDR3 is built from 15 residues. Per the germline V gene, CDR1 is SQVTM and CDR2 is ANQGSEA. Trimming removed 3 bases at V and 0 bases at J, with 13 bases between. Some clones are missing from TCRdb's copy, which holds only in-frame ones; the method was immunoSEQ multiplex PCR. The data hold about 2 million clones, with approximately 95% observed a single time. Naive CD8 cells lacked CD45RO, underwent positive selection for CCR7 and left out terminally differentiated effector memory CD45RA+ cells. The specimen was naive CD8+ T cells sorted from blood. The chain is built from TRBV29-1 and TRBJ2-3; a weak D match, TRBD1 (5 bases). This receptor was taken from a man aged 18 to 29 in good health. DNA of the CDR3: TGCAGCGTTGAGAGTGAAGGGGCTAGCACAGATACGCAGTATTTT. It encodes CSVESEGASTDTQYF.